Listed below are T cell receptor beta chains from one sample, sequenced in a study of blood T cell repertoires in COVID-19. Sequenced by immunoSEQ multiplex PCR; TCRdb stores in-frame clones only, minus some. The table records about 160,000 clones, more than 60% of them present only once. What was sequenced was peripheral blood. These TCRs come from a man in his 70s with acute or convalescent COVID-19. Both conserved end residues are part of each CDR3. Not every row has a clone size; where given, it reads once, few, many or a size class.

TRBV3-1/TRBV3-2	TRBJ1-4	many	CASSQLIGQGVAFNEKLFF
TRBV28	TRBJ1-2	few	CASTGFGDGYTF
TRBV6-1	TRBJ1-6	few	CASSELDRNNSPLHF
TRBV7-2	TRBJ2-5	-	CASTAGRGRGQETQYF
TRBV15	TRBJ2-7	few	CATSRDRRDSDEQYF
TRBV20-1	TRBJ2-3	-	CSAGQADTQYF
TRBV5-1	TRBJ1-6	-	CASSLEGQGTSPLHF
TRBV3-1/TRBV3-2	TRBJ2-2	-	CASSHRGRSGELFF
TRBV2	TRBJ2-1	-	CASSDQGPFYNEQFF
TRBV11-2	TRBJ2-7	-	CASSLDISGIYEQYF